This TCR beta chain was retrieved from a study of radiotherapy plus CTLA-4 blockade in lung cancer. Study-wide background: Across the patients, objective responses occurred in more than 15%, and disease control in over 25%. Study-wide results and limits: Following radiotherapy plus ipilimumab, tumor-derived TCR clones expanded in the blood. Increased serum interferon-beta after radiation also reportedly predicted response strongly.

About this clone itself: The antigen remains unidentified.

Repertoires were generated with immunoSEQ multiplex PCR, while TCRdb's copy carries only in-frame clones and drops some. The data contain roughly 90,000 clones, about four fifths of them singletons. The CDR3 has 16 residues. CDR1 is SGDLS and CDR2 is YYNGEE in the germline V gene. V shed 0 bases, J shed 1 base, and the junction held 1 base outside the gene matches. The receptor was derived from a human donor with non-small cell lung cancer who had a partial response to radiotherapy plus ipilimumab. Some clones in this sample may be carry-over from other donors' samples. The sample here was peripheral blood, taken from a patient treated with radiotherapy plus ipilimumab. The J gene is TRBJ2-3, the V gene TRBV9, with 11 bases fitting TRBD2. The CDR3: CASSVETSGGTDTQYF. DNA of the CDR3: TGTGCCAGCAGCGTAGAGACTAGCGGGGGCACAGATACGCAGTATTTT.